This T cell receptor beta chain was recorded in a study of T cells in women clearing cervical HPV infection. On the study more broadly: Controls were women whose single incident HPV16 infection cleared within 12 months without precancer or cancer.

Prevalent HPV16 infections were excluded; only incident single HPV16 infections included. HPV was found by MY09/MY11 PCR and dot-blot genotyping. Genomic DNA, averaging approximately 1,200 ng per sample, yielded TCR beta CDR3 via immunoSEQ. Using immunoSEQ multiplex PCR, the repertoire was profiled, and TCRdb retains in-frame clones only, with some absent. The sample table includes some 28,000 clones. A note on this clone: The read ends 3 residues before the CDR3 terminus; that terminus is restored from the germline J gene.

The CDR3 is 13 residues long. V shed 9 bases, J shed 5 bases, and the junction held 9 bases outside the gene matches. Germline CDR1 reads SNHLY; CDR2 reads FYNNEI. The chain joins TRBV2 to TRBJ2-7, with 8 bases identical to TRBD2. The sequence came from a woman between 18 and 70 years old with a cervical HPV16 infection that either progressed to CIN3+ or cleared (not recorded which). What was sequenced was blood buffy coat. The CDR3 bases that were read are TGTGCCAGTCAAGCGGGAGAGGGAAACGAG. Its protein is CASQAGEGNE. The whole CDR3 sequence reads CASQAGEGNEQYF.